This T cell receptor beta chain emerged from a study of radiotherapy plus CTLA-4 blockade in lung cancer. For the study at large: Roughly 17% of patients responded objectively, and roughly 30% achieved disease control. The study, taken as a whole, reports: Radiotherapy was combined with ipilimumab, and tumor-derived TCR clones then expanded in blood.

Method: immunoSEQ multiplex PCR; TCRdb's copy keeps in-frame clones and lacks some. The data contain 110,000 or so clones, approximately 80% of them singletons. This clone was detected only once. Its antigen remains unidentified. V shed 6 bases, J shed 2 bases, and the junction held 15 bases outside the gene matches. Germline V lookup: CDR1 MNHEY, CDR2 SMNVEV (reference sequence). The CDR3 is 17 residues long. This specimen was peripheral blood, taken from a patient treated with radiotherapy plus ipilimumab. This receptor was obtained from a human donor with non-small cell lung cancer who had a partial response to radiotherapy plus ipilimumab. This chain connects TRBV27 to TRBJ2-7; 8 nucleotides agree with TRBD2. The CDR3 nucleotides read TGTGCCAGCAGCCAAGTCTCATCTGGGACTAGACCCTACGAGCAGTACTTC. This gives the protein CASSQVSSGTRPYEQYF.